This T cell receptor beta chain was sequenced in a study of T cell responses to AZD1222 COVID-19 vaccine. General observations from the study: Reportedly, close to half of spike-specific TCRs are directed against unmutated variant regions.

Using immunoSEQ multiplex PCR, the repertoire was profiled, and TCRdb retains in-frame clones only, with some absent. Altogether roughly 100,000 clones are present, approximately 87% being singletons, with the ten largest covering about 2.5%. Points on this clone: Its specificity is not known.

The CDR3 extends over 11 amino acids. V was pared by 8 bases and J by 4 bases, with 11 bases between. CDR1 and CDR2 from the germline V gene are DFQATT and SNEGSKA (reference sequence). The TCR originated in an adult in good health. The chain carries TRBV20-1 and TRBJ1-2; D might be TRBD1 (5 bases). This sample comprised peripheral blood, obtained on day 0 of AZD1222 vaccination. This CDR3 is CSSGAVYGYTF. CDR3 nucleotide sequence: TGCAGTTCCGGGGCCGTCTATGGCTACACCTTC.